These 30 T cell receptor beta chains were sequenced from one sample in a study of blood T cell repertoires in COVID-19. Only in-frame clones appear in the TCRdb table, and some are missing; sequencing was by immunoSEQ multiplex PCR. The repertoire holds fewer than 35,000 clones, with roughly nine tenths as singletons. Sequencing was performed on peripheral blood. The origin of the receptors is a man in his sixties or seventies with active or convalescent COVID-19.

The chain couples TRBV28 to TRBJ1-5; perhaps TRBD1 as D (6 bases). The CDR3 extends over 11 amino acids. Germline CDR1 reads MDHEN; CDR2 reads SYDVKM. With 8 bases removed from V and 8 bases from J, the gap between germline ends came to 10 bases. CDR3 sequence reads: CASGTIKPQHF. For the CDR3, the DNA is TGTGCCAGCGGGACAATTAAGCCCCAGCATTTT.

The rearrangement links TRBV18 to TRBJ1-3; TRBD1 matches at 8 bases. The CDR3 consists of 15 residues. CDR1 KGHSH and CDR2 LQKENI come from the germline V gene. The V and J ends lost 6 bases and 4 bases, in that order; junction bases with no gene match: 8. Here the CDR3 reads CASSPDRGGGNTIYF. The DNA for the CDR3 is TGTGCCAGCTCGCCCGACAGGGGTGGCGGAAACACCATATATTTT. The entire variable domain, with the rest obtained from reference TRBV18 and TRBJ1-3, is as follows: NAGVMQNPRHLVRRRGQEARLRCSPMKGHSHVYWYRQLPEEGLKFMVYLQKENIIDESGMPKERFSAEFPKEGPSILRIQQVVRGDSAAYFCASSPDRGGGNTIYFGEGSWLTVV.

This chain uses TRBV18 with TRBJ1-2, with D perhaps TRBD1 (5 bases). Germline assignment: CDR1 KGHSH and CDR2 LQKENI. The CDR3 spans 15 residues. With 5 bases removed from V and 0 bases from J, the gap between germline ends came to 13 bases. CDR3 amino acids: CASSAVEDTNYGYTF. The DNA of the CDR3 is TGTGCCAGCTCAGCCGTCGAGGACACTAACTATGGCTACACCTTC.

This chain joins TRBV18 and TRBJ2-1, with 10 bases fitting TRBD2. This CDR3 is 19 amino acids long. Germline V CDR1 and CDR2: KGHSH, LQKENI. V trimming: 0 bases; J trimming: 2 bases; junction bases outside the gene matches: 10. CDR3 DNA: TGTGCCAGCTCACCACCGGGAGTACTAGCGGGACAGACCTACAATGAGCAGTTCTTC. Amino acid sequence: CASSPPGVLAGQTYNEQFF.

This clone showed up just once. This chain links TRBV7-9 with TRBJ2-3, with 7 bases fitting TRBD2. The CDR3 has 16 residues. The V and J ends lost 5 bases and 9 bases, in that order; junction bases with no gene match: 17. In germline, CDR1 is SEHNR, CDR2 FQNEAQ (reference sequence). The CDR3 bases are TGTGCCAGCAGCCCCGGAGCTTCGAGTGGGCGGGAGACGCAGTATTTT. Amino acid sequence: CASSPGASSGRETQYF.

The V call is TRBV11-3, the J call TRBJ2-1, with D possibly matching TRBD2 (5 bases). The germline gives CDR1 SGHNT, CDR2 YENEEA. There are 15 residues in the CDR3. With 1 base removed from V and 5 bases from J, the gap between germline ends came to 12 bases. The CDR3 loop reads CASSLASGGNNEQFF. In DNA, the CDR3 is TGTGCCAGCAGCTTAGCAAGCGGCGGTAACAATGAGCAGTTCTTC. The variable domain in full, with the rest retrieved from reference TRBV11-3 and TRBJ2-1, is EAGVVQSPRYKIIEKKQPVAFWCNPISGHNTLYWYLQNLGQGPELLIRYENEEAVDDSQLPKDRFSAERLKGVDSTLKIQPAELGDSAVYLCASSLASGGNNEQFFGPGTRLTVL.

This clone was found once. The rearrangement links TRBV5-6 to TRBJ2-3, with 7 bases matching TRBD1. This CDR3 region has 13 residues. With 3 bases clipped from V and 5 bases from J, the junction kept 3 bases outside the gene matches. CDR1 is SGHDT, CDR2 YYEEEE, per germline. CDR3 nucleotides: TGTGCCAGCAGCTCCCCAGGGGGAGATACGCAGTATTTT. This gives the protein CASSSPGGDTQYF. The full variable domain, its missing parts supplied by reference TRBV5-6 and TRBJ2-3, is DAGVTQSPTHLIKTRGQQVTLRCSPKSGHDTVSWYQQALGQGPQFIFQYYEEEERQRGNFPDRFSGHQFPNYSSELNVNALLLGDSALYLCASSSPGGDTQYFGPGTRLTVL.

The gene calls are TRBV6-1 and TRBJ2-6; D remains unclear. Germline V CDR1 and CDR2: MNHNS, SASEGT. CDR3 length: 15 amino acids. V gave up 3 bases and J gave up 0 bases, with 6 bases separating them. CDR3 DNA: TGTGCCAGCAGTGACGACACCTCTGGGGCCAACGTCCTGACTTTC. It yields the protein CASSDDTSGANVLTF.

The rearrangement links TRBV4-1 to TRBJ1-4; no clear D gene. CDR3 length: 16 residues. Trimming left V 4 bases short and J 2 bases short, with 14 bases between. In germline, CDR1 is MGHRA, CDR2 YSYEKL. CDR3 sequence reads: CASSLKPPPTNEKLFF. CDR3 coding DNA: TGCGCCAGCAGCCTGAAGCCCCCCCCCACTAATGAAAAACTGTTTTTT.

The J gene is TRBJ2-3, the V gene TRBV13; 12 bases map to TRBD2. With 3 bases clipped from V and 0 bases from J, the junction kept 10 bases outside the gene matches. The V gene's germline CDR1 is PRHDT and CDR2 FYEKMQ (reference sequence). The CDR3 runs 19 residues. The CDR3 protein is CASSLNPGLAGFSTDTQYF. The CDR3 region has the DNA TGTGCCAGCAGCTTGAACCCGGGACTAGCGGGCTTTAGCACAGATACGCAGTATTTT.

This chain links TRBV7-2 with TRBJ2-7; 10 nucleotides match TRBD2. V was clipped by 5 bases and J by 3 bases; unmatched bases: 7. The CDR3 covers 15 residues. Germline V gene data show CDR1 as SGHTA and CDR2 as FQGNSA. The CDR3 region has the DNA TGTGCCAGCAGCAGCTATAGCGGGGGGCACTACGAGCAGTACTTC. Translated, it gives CASSSYSGGHYEQYF.

This clone was found once. The CDR3: CASSTGSDSNQPQHF. The CDR3 DNA is TGTGCCAGCAGCACAGGGTCGGATAGCAATCAGCCCCAGCATTTT. The rearrangement links TRBV5-8 to TRBJ1-5, with D possibly being TRBD1 (6 bases). CDR3 size: 15 residues. CDR1 and CDR2 (germline): SGHTS, YDEGEE. Deletions cut 4 bases from V and 0 bases from J, with 11 bases between.

The chain employs TRBV9 and TRBJ1-2, with 9 nucleotides matching TRBD1. The CDR3 is 17 amino acids. In germline, CDR1 is SGDLS, CDR2 YYNGEE. V was clipped by 4 bases and J by 4 bases; unmatched bases: 14. The CDR3 reads CASSPQGQGSGSYGYTF. CDR3 DNA: TGTGCCAGCAGCCCCCAGGGACAGGGATCCGGTTCCTATGGCTACACCTTC.

The rearrangement joins TRBV10-1 to TRBJ2-4; 7 nucleotides line up with TRBD1. The germline V gene has CDR1 WNHNN and CDR2 SYGVQD (reference sequence). The CDR3 sequence is 16 residues long. The ends lost 7 bases at V and 2 bases at J; junction bases unmatched: 11. DNA of the CDR3: TGCGCCAGCAACGATAGACAGGGTTCGACCAAAAACATTCAGTACTTC. Protein: CASNDRQGSTKNIQYF.

This sequence joins TRBV18 and TRBJ1-5, with no clear D. The germline gives CDR1 KGHSH, CDR2 LQKENI. The CDR3 runs 13 residues. Trimming shortened V by 6 bases and J by 2 bases, and 8 bases separated the two germline ends. The CDR3 sequence: CASSGVGNQPQHF. The CDR3 nucleotides read TGTGCCAGCTCCGGGGTTGGCAATCAGCCCCAGCATTTT.

The chain combines TRBV19 with TRBJ1-4; D possibly corresponds to TRBD1 (5 bases). Germline V gene data show CDR1 as LNHDA and CDR2 as SQIVND (reference sequence). Trimming removed 5 bases at V and 1 base at J, with 8 bases between. This CDR3 region has 14 residues. CDR3 in DNA: TGTGCCAGTAGTCCGGGGGTAACTAATGAAAAACTGTTTTTT. It is translated as CASSPGVTNEKLFF.

Only one count was recorded for this clone. This sequence joins TRBV18 and TRBJ1-3; D remains unclear. CDR1 and CDR2 from the germline V gene are KGHSH and LQKENI. Trimming took off 5 bases at V and 0 bases at J, with 5 bases between the two ends. This CDR3 has 13 amino acids. CDR3 DNA sequence: TGTGCCAGCTCAAGGAGCTCTGGAAACACCATATATTTT. Its protein is CASSRSSGNTIYF.

This clone has a handful of counts. The chain uses TRBV6-5 and TRBJ2-2; 7 bases are a match to TRBD1. V lost 6 bases to trimming and J lost 2 bases; unmatched junction nucleotides: 6. Germline V gives CDR1 MNHEY, CDR2 SVGAGI. The CDR3 length is 15 residues. CDR3: CASSAGQDNTGELFF. In DNA form, the CDR3 reads TGTGCCAGCAGCGCCGGACAGGACAACACCGGGGAGCTGTTTTTT.

The V call is TRBV27, the J call TRBJ2-1; perhaps TRBD2 as D (6 bases). This CDR3 has 16 residues. V dropped 7 bases and J dropped 1 base, with 17 bases sitting between them. Germline assignment: CDR1 MNHEY and CDR2 SMNVEV (reference sequence). The CDR3 region has the DNA TGTGCCAGCACCGCAGGGAGGACTCTGTCCTACAATGAGCAGTTCTTC. Encoded protein: CASTAGRTLSYNEQFF.

This chain joins TRBV7-2 and TRBJ2-4; the match to TRBD2 covers 8 bases. The germline CDR1 and CDR2 sequences are SGHTA and FQGNSA. V shed 3 bases, J shed 2 bases, and the junction held 12 bases outside the gene matches. The CDR3 runs 18 residues. The CDR3 reads CASSFTTGGGLTKNIQYF. DNA for the CDR3: TGTGCCAGCAGCTTTACCACGGGCGGGGGGTTAACCAAAAACATTCAGTACTTC.

For this clone: The junction departs from the called germline gene at one end, perhaps through a read error. The rearrangement joins TRBV7-7 to TRBJ2-1; 10 nucleotides line up with TRBD2. Per germline, CDR1 SSHAT and CDR2 FNYEAQ (reference sequence). The CDR3 length is 15 residues. The CDR3 DNA is TGTGCTAGCAGCGCCGGGACTAGCGACTACAATGAGCAGTTCTTC. Protein sequence: CASSAGTSDYNEQFF.

The gene calls are TRBV13 and TRBJ2-6; 8 bases align to TRBD1. CDR3 size: 17 residues. Germline CDR1 is PRHDT and CDR2 is FYEKMQ (reference sequence). J was trimmed by 2 bases and V by 4 bases; bases with no gene match: 7. The CDR3 sequence: CASSWGQDAPGANVLTF. Written as DNA, the CDR3 is TGTGCCAGCAGCTGGGGACAGGATGCACCTGGGGCCAACGTCCTGACTTTC.

The J gene is TRBJ2-7, the V gene TRBV19, with 7 bases identical to TRBD1. Germline V CDR1 and CDR2: LNHDA, SQIVND (reference sequence). The CDR3 contains 13 residues. The V segment lost 6 bases and the J segment 4 bases; nucleotides outside the gene matches: 6. The CDR3 DNA reads TGTGCCAGTAGGCCGACAGGGACATACGAGCAGTACTTC. This sequence encodes CASRPTGTYEQYF.

The J gene is TRBJ1-2, the V gene TRBV3-1 (or the pseudogene TRBV3-2), with a possible D match to TRBD1 (6 bases). The V and J ends lost 6 bases and 4 bases respectively, with 15 bases between them. CDR3 length equals 14 residues. CDR1 is LGHDT and CDR2 is YNNKEL in the germline V gene (reference sequence). CDR3 sequence: CASSYNPRGYGYTF. The CDR3 DNA is TGTGCCAGCAGTTACAATCCCAGGGGCTATGGCTACACCTTC.

The chain employs TRBV5-6 and TRBJ1-4, with 7 bases lining up with TRBD1. Losses at the gene ends were 5 bases for V and 7 bases for J; bases not matched to a gene: 11. The germline V gene encodes CDR1 SGHDT and CDR2 YYEEEE. CDR3 size: 15 residues. This CDR3 reads CASSSTGAGGEKLFF. Written as DNA, the CDR3 is TGTGCCAGCAGTTCCACAGGGGCTGGGGGTGAAAAACTGTTTTTT. The whole variable domain, filled in from reference TRBV5-6 and TRBJ1-4, reads DAGVTQSPTHLIKTRGQQVTLRCSPKSGHDTVSWYQQALGQGPQFIFQYYEEEERQRGNFPDRFSGHQFPNYSSELNVNALLLGDSALYLCASSSTGAGGEKLFFGSGTQLSVL.

This chain joins TRBV19 and TRBJ2-1; a possible D gene is TRBD2 (5 bases). The CDR3 contains 15 residues. V lost 5 bases to trimming and J lost 0 bases, with 11 bases between them. Germline CDR1 LNHDA, CDR2 SQIVND (reference sequence). The CDR3 reads CASSERRPSYNEQFF. DNA of the CDR3: TGTGCCAGTAGTGAAAGGAGGCCCTCCTACAATGAGCAGTTCTTC. Full variable domain (remainder filled in from reference TRBV19 and TRBJ2-1): DGGITQSPKYLFRKEGQNVTLSCEQNLNHDAMYWYRQDPGQGLRLIYYSQIVNDFQKGDIAEGYSVSREKKESFPLTVTSAQKNPTAFYLCASSERRPSYNEQFFGPGTRLTVL.

Only one count was recorded for this clone. The chain employs TRBV12-3 or TRBV12-4 and TRBJ2-2; TRBD1 might be the D (6 bases). This CDR3 is 12 amino acids long. V was trimmed by 6 bases and J by 6 bases, leaving 8 bases between them. As DNA, the CDR3 is TGTGCCAGCAGAGGGGGACCCGGGGAGCTGTTTTTT. This codes for CASRGGPGELFF.

The chain carries TRBV19 and TRBJ1-6; 8 bases align to TRBD1. V was clipped by 7 bases and J by 6 bases; unmatched bases: 5. Germline CDR1 and CDR2: LNHDA and SQIVND (reference sequence). There are 14 residues in the CDR3. CDR3 sequence: CASNVGQGNSPLHF. Here the CDR3 DNA reads TGTGCCAGTAATGTAGGACAGGGTAATTCACCCCTCCACTTT.

The rearrangement joins TRBV7-3 to TRBJ2-3; D possibly corresponds to TRBD1 (5 bases). Trimming shortened V by 3 bases and J by 6 bases, and 16 bases separated the two germline ends. CDR1 SGHTA and CDR2 FQGTGA come from the germline V gene. The CDR3 has 15 amino acids. The chain's CDR3 is CASSLTVAISDTQYF. The CDR3 coding sequence is TGTGCCAGCAGCTTGACAGTGGCGATTTCGGATACGCAGTATTTT.

J is TRBJ1-2 and V is TRBV10-3; D remains unclear. V was shortened by 0 bases and J by 2 bases, with 4 bases between the two germline ends. The CDR3 is made up of 13 amino acids. CDR1 ENHRY and CDR2 SYGVKD come from the germline V gene. The CDR3 coding sequence is TGTGCCATCAGTGAGTCTGGCAACTATGGCTACACCTTC. It yields the protein CAISESGNYGYTF.